This paragraph reports one TCR beta chain. Its antigen is still unknown. From alopecia areata patients, lesional scalp punch biopsies and peripheral blood were collected. RNA extraction was followed by reverse transcription into cDNA, which acted as the sequencing template. This table comes from immunoSEQ multiplex PCR, and its TCRdb copy is limited to in-frame clones, with some not included. The table lists about 13,000 clones, 55% to 60% of them singletons. This record belongs to a study of CD8+ T cells in alopecia areata. Study-wide context: Among treated patients, oral tofacitinib was administered at 5 to 10 mg twice daily. Treatment ran 6 to 18 months, with 6 months of follow-up afterward.

Study-wide points: Scalp samples also yield sequences from resident alphabeta T cells of normal skin. For lesional scalp, especially alopecia totalis/universalis, clonality was higher than in normal scalp.

V lost 3 bases and J lost 3, with 6 bases in between. CDR1 is GTSNPN, CDR2 SVGIG, per germline (reference sequence). CDR3 length: 11 residues. The input for sequencing was skin, taken at week 0. The chain joins TRBV30 to TRBJ2-7, with D perhaps TRBD1 (5 bases). The receptor comes from a human donor with alopecia areata. CDR3 nucleotide sequence: TGTGCCTGGAGGGACATCTACGAGCAGTACTTC. Translated: CAWRDIYEQYF.